This T cell receptor (beta chain) originates from a study of blood T cell repertoires in COVID-19. The CDR3 contains 12 residues. Trimming removed 8 bases at V and 2 bases at J, with 9 bases between. Germline V gene lookup returns CDR1 SEHNR and CDR2 FQNEAQ (reference sequence). Data came from immunoSEQ multiplex PCR; TCRdb stores just in-frame clones and leaves some out. Of 240,000 or so clones detected, around 80% appear once; the ten largest clones hold 1.5% to 2%. This clonotype originated in a woman older than 75 with acute or convalescent COVID-19. The chain couples TRBV7-9 to TRBJ1-2; a possible D gene is TRBD1 (5 bases). Sequences were obtained from peripheral blood. DNA for the CDR3: TGTGCCAGCGGAGGGGCCAACTATGGCTACACCTTC. This gives the protein CASGGANYGYTF.